The 20 T cell receptor beta chains reported below all come from one sample, sequenced in a study of T cell repertoires in cytomegalovirus infection. TCRdb analysed the reads with MiXCR anew, one entry per CDR3 protein. The repertoire consists of about 350,000 distinct CDR3 sequences, with about 35% occurring once and the leading ten covering roughly 12%. No antigens are known for them. Sequencing used cultured PBMCs, obtained from culture after CMV antigen stimulation. The receptors stem from a human donor in good health (CMV status not recorded). Some clones in this sample may be carry-over from other donors' samples.

This clonotype was recorded a few times. CDR3 nucleotide sequence: TGCGCCAGCAGCCAAGGAGGGGGGAGACTAAACAATGAGCAGTTCTTC. Residues: CASSQGGGRLNNEQFF. This chain joins TRBV4-3 and TRBJ2-1, with D perhaps given as TRBD1 or TRBD2 (6 bases each). Trimming took 1 base from V and 5 from J, leaving 15 bases between them. Germline V gene sequence: CDR1 LGHNA, CDR2 YSLEER. CDR3 length equals 16 residues.

The genes are TRBV25-1 and TRBJ2-2; D may be TRBD1 (5 bases). With 6 bases removed from V and 0 bases from J, the gap between germline ends came to 8 bases. CDR3 length: 14 residues. CDR1 and CDR2 (germline): MGHDK, SYGVNS. The CDR3 region has the DNA TGTGCCAGCAGCCAGGGATCGAACACCGGGGAGCTGTTTTTT. Protein product: CASSQGSNTGELFF.

The CDR3 here is CASSKVDRDEQYV. CDR3 DNA sequence: TGTGCCAGCAGCAAAGTAGACAGGGACGAGCAGTACGTC. The chain links TRBV6-2 or TRBV6-3 to TRBJ2-7; 7 bases are a match to TRBD1. The V gene's germline CDR1 is MNHEY and CDR2 SVGEGT. V trimming: 6 bases; J trimming: 5 bases; junction bases outside the gene matches: 7. This CDR3 has 13 amino acids.

This clonotype came up a few times. The gene calls are TRBV30 and TRBJ2-7, with a tentative D call TRBD2 (5 bases). V was shortened by 1 base and J by 0 bases, with 7 bases between the two germline ends. CDR1 GTSNPN and CDR2 SVGIG come from the germline V gene (reference sequence). The CDR3 loop spans 13 amino acids. The CDR3 DNA sequence: TGTGCCTGGAGTGCCGGGGTCTCCTACGAGCAGTACGTC. It encodes CAWSAGVSYEQYV.

This clonotype has more than one count but fewer than ten. The rearrangement uses TRBV12-5 and TRBJ2-3; D is undetermined. Looked up from germline, CDR1 is LGHNT and CDR2 is FRNRAP. Trimming took off 5 bases at V and 2 bases at J, with 17 bases between the two ends. The CDR3 has 16 residues. This chain's CDR3 is CASGPRRAADTDTQYF. CDR3 sequence (DNA): TGTGCTAGTGGTCCCCGCCGGGCGGCAGACACAGATACGCAGTATTTT.

The J gene is TRBJ1-1, the V gene TRBV30; D possibly corresponds to TRBD1 (5 bases). This CDR3 region has 13 residues. V lost 8 bases, J lost 0 bases, and 13 bases lay in between. In germline, CDR1 is GTSNPN, CDR2 SVGIG (reference sequence). CDR3 DNA: TGTGCCCACCAATGGGGCCTGAACACTGAAGCTTTCTTT. Translating it yields CAHQWGLNTEAFF.

A few counts support this clonotype. V is TRBV7-2 and J is TRBJ2-1, with 9 bases that match TRBD2. Germline lookup yields CDR1 SGHTA and CDR2 FQGNSA. After removal of 1 base from V and 6 bases from J, the junction contained 7 bases not matched to a gene. CDR3 length equals 16 residues. The CDR3 loop reads CASSLVGREGLNEQFF. CDR3 sequence (DNA): TGTGCCAGCAGCTTAGTGGGGCGGGAGGGCCTCAATGAGCAGTTCTTC.

This clonotype was observed once. The CDR3, as DNA: TGTGCCAGCAGCTCCGGCGGCTCCCAGGATACGCAGTATTTT. It translates to CASSSGGSQDTQYF. The J gene is TRBJ2-3, the V gene TRBV7-9; D is unresolved. The CDR3 spans 14 residues. V was clipped by 4 bases and J by 6 bases, with 14 bases between them. Germline V gene sequence: CDR1 SEHNR, CDR2 FQNEAQ (reference sequence).

The chain employs TRBV10-2 and TRBJ2-1; no firm D call. The CDR3 length is 12 residues. The V and J ends lost 3 bases and 4 bases respectively, with 4 bases between them. The V gene's germline CDR1 is WSHSY and CDR2 SAAADI. CDR3 sequence: CASSEQYNEQFF. CDR3 coding DNA: TGCGCCAGCAGTGAACAATACAATGAGCAGTTCTTC.

The V and J genes are TRBV27 and TRBJ2-3, with TRBD2 matching over 7 bases. This CDR3 comprises 14 residues. Trimming at V came to 5 bases and at J to 2 bases, leaving 4 bases not matched to a gene. The germline V gene encodes CDR1 MNHEY and CDR2 SMNVEV (reference sequence). The CDR3 reads CASSGAGYTDTQYF. CDR3 nucleotide sequence: TGTGCCAGCAGTGGAGCGGGGTACACAGATACGCAGTATTTT.

The CDR3 loop is CASSSEATPGNEQFF. For the CDR3, the DNA is TGTGCCAGCAGCTCAGAAGCAACACCGGGAAATGAGCAGTTCTTC. The gene calls are TRBV7-6 and TRBJ2-1; tentatively, D is TRBD2 (5 bases). The CDR3 length is 15 residues. Germline values: CDR1 SGHVS, CDR2 FNYEAQ. V lost 4 bases to trimming and J lost 7 bases, with 17 bases between them. The whole variable domain, filled in from reference TRBV7-6 and TRBJ2-1, reads GAGVSQSPRYKVTKRGQDVALRCDPISGHVSLYWYRQALGQGPEFLTYFNYEAQQDKSGLPNDRFSAERPEGSISTLTIQRTEQRDSAMYRCASSSEATPGNEQFFGPGTRLTVL.

V usage is TRBV7-9 and J usage is TRBJ2-3; TRBD1 matches 9 bases. CDR1 and CDR2 (germline): SEHNR, FQNEAQ (reference sequence). The CDR3 is 14 residues long. The V segment lost 6 bases and the J segment 4 bases; nucleotides outside the gene matches: 5. CDR3 in amino acids: CASRRTGDADTQYF. DNA for the CDR3: TGTGCCAGCAGAAGGACAGGGGACGCAGATACGCAGTATTTT.

V gene TRBV6-2 or TRBV6-3 combines with J gene TRBJ1-5, with 9 bases identical to TRBD1. V shed 7 bases, J shed 3 bases, and the junction held 10 bases outside the gene matches. Germline assignment: CDR1 MNHEY and CDR2 SVGEGT. This CDR3 spans 16 amino acids. CDR3: CASTHTGQGDNQPQHF. The CDR3 DNA sequence: TGTGCCAGCACCCACACGGGACAGGGCGACAATCAGCCCCAGCATTTT.

This clonotype was recorded many times. J is TRBJ2-7 and V is TRBV7-2; 8 bases match TRBD2. Trimming at V came to 0 bases and at J to 4 bases, leaving 5 bases not matched to a gene. Germline CDR1 reads SGHTA; CDR2 reads FQGNSA. The CDR3 length is 15 residues. CDR3 sequence reads: CASSLAAGALYEQYF. CDR3 nucleotides: TGTGCCAGCAGCTTAGCAGCGGGAGCGTTATACGAGCAGTACTTC.

The CDR3 is CASSRPPGVAGGFSYNEQFF. As DNA, the CDR3 is TGCGCCAGCAGCCGCCCCCCGGGGGTAGCGGGAGGATTCTCCTACAATGAGCAGTTCTTC. This rearrangement joins TRBV4-1 to TRBJ2-1; 10 positions agree with TRBD2. In germline, CDR1 is MGHRA, CDR2 YSYEKL. The J segment lost 0 bases and the V segment lost 4 bases, leaving 15 bases of the junction unmatched. This CDR3 is built from 20 residues.

This chain links TRBV25-1 with TRBJ1-3; D ambiguous. The germline gives CDR1 MGHDK, CDR2 SYGVNS. This CDR3 has 14 residues. Trimming cost V 3 bases and J 0 bases, with 6 bases left between them. The CDR3 spells CASSDRFSGNTIYF. The CDR3 DNA follows: TGTGCCAGCAGTGACCGGTTCTCTGGAAACACCATATATTTT.

The sample holds a few counts of this clonotype. The V gene is TRBV28, the J gene TRBJ1-4; TRBD1 aligns across 8 bases. Per the germline V gene, CDR1 is MDHEN and CDR2 is SYDVKM. CDR3 length: 15 amino acids. The J segment lost 7 bases and the V segment lost 3 bases, leaving 7 bases of the junction unmatched. This chain's CDR3 is CASSLPGQGTEKLFF. In nucleotides, the CDR3 is TGTGCCAGCAGTTTGCCAGGACAGGGTACTGAAAAACTGTTTTTT.

The chain has TRBV4-3 and TRBJ2-1; 11 bases are shared with TRBD2. Unmatched junction bases numbered 8, after V lost 0 bases and J lost 7 bases. Germline CDR1 reads LGHNA; CDR2 reads YSLEER. CDR3 size: 17 residues. In DNA, the CDR3 is TGCGCCAGCAGCCAAGATACAGCTAGCGGGAGGAGGAATGAGCAGTTCTTC. This encodes CASSQDTASGRRNEQFF.

There are a few counts of this clonotype. V and J are TRBV10-3 and TRBJ2-3; D is ambiguous. The CDR3 extends over 15 amino acids. The V gene lost 0 bases and the J gene lost 6 bases, with 13 bases spanning the gap. Germline V gives CDR1 ENHRY, CDR2 SYGVKD. The CDR3 DNA is TGTGCCATCAGTGAGTCAGGAGCCGCCGGGGATACGCAGTATTTT. Its protein product is CAISESGAAGDTQYF.

This clonotype appeared a few times. V gene TRBV19 combines with J gene TRBJ2-1; the D gene could be TRBD1 or TRBD2 (5 bases each). The ends were cut back, 5 bases at V and 10 bases at J, with 15 bases in the middle. Per germline, CDR1 LNHDA and CDR2 SQIVND (reference sequence). The CDR3 has 13 residues. CDR3 DNA sequence: TGTGCCAGTAGTTGGGGGACCCCTGGGGAGCAGTTCTTC. It specifies CASSWGTPGEQFF. Together with reference TRBV19 and TRBJ2-1, the CDR3 gives the full variable domain: DGGITQSPKYLFRKEGQNVTLSCEQNLNHDAMYWYRQDPGQGLRLIYYSQIVNDFQKGDIAEGYSVSREKKESFPLTVTSAQKNPTAFYLCASSWGTPGEQFFGPGTRLTVL.